The T cell receptor beta chain under discussion was sequenced for a study of cytomegalovirus exposure and HLA in healthy donors. Overall study results and limits: The likely origin of a cluster of highly shared sequence variants was a sequencing artifact.

A multiplex PCR was run with 60 Vbeta primers and 13 Jbeta primers. The method was immunoSEQ multiplex PCR; TCRdb's version includes in-frame clones alone and lacks a portion of them. The data show a few hundred thousand clones, around four fifths seen once. All the people who gave samples were healthy bone marrow donors. As concerns this clone: The antigen is not known.

This CDR3 region has 14 residues. The V gene end was trimmed by 0 bases and the J gene end by 10 bases; junction bases not matched to a gene: 9. Germline V gives CDR1 SGDLS, CDR2 YYNGEE. J is TRBJ1-1 and V is TRBV9; TRBD1 aligns across 7 bases. Input material: PBMCs. This clonotype was obtained from a woman aged 40 to 55 in good health and CMV-seropositive. CDR3 region: CASSVADRPALAFF. CDR3 coding DNA: TGTGCCAGCAGCGTAGCGGACAGGCCGGCTTTAGCTTTCTTT. Drawing the rest from reference TRBV9 and TRBJ1-1, the complete variable domain is DSGVTQTPKHLITATGQRVTLRCSPRSGDLSVYWYQQSLDQGLQFLIQYYNGEERAKGNILERFSAQQFPDLHSELNLSSLELGDSALYFCASSVADRPALAFFGQGTRLTVV.